A single TCR beta chain is shown here with its context. The data stem from a study of T cells after yellow fever vaccination. TCRdb fed the 5' RACE reads into MiXCR, producing one record per CDR3 protein. The top ten hold over 3% of the sample, which has 250,000 to 350,000 distinct CDR3 sequences, 8.5% to 10% seen once. The TCR comes from a young man who received the YFV17D yellow fever vaccine. Material: CD4+ T cells sorted from PBMCs, obtained 5 days after the yellow fever booster vaccination.

The CDR3 region has the DNA TGCGCCAGCAGCCCCGTCGAAGACTTTACAGGGGGTTTTACCACTGAAGCTTTCTTT. The encoded protein is CASSPVEDFTGGFTTEAFF. The rearrangement uses TRBV5-1 and TRBJ1-1, with TRBD1 matching over 8 bases. The junction had 21 bases not matched to a gene; V was cut back by 4 bases and J by 4 bases. The CDR3 is made up of 19 amino acids. Germline CDR1 is SGHRS and CDR2 is YFSETQ.